The clone carrying this T cell receptor beta chain has at least ten counts. The source of the sample is a study of T-cell reconstitution after alpha-beta-depleted transplantation in children. For TCRbeta, the library was prepared with unique molecular identifiers. TCRdb recomputed calls from the PCR reads with MiXCR, one row per CDR3 protein. This table holds approximately 490,000 distinct CDR3 sequences, around 12% found once. V was cut by 2 bases and J by 1 base, with 8 bases left in between. Germline CDR1 and CDR2: LGHNA and YSLEER. This CDR3 contains 14 residues. This chain connects TRBV4-3 to TRBJ1-1, with D hard to call. The TCR sequence derives from a human donor who donated a stem cell graft to a child with combined immunodeficiency. Here the sequenced sample was PBMCs from the stem cell graft donor, taken from the stem cell graft. The CDR3 spells CASSQHSGNTEAFF. DNA for the CDR3: TGCGCCAGCAGCCAACACAGCGGGAACACTGAAGCTTTCTTT.